The 32 T cell receptor beta chains given below trace back to one sample, sequenced in a study of cytomegalovirus exposure and HLA in healthy donors. This PCR relied on a set of 60 Vbeta primers and 13 Jbeta primers. Repertoires were generated with immunoSEQ multiplex PCR, while TCRdb's copy carries only in-frame clones and drops some. This table has under 200,000 clones, approximately 80% appearing once. The sequencing sample was made of PBMCs. Source of these receptors: a woman between 40 and 55 years old in good health and CMV-seropositive.

This chain joins TRBV2 and TRBJ1-1; 8 positions match TRBD1. The germline gives CDR1 SNHLY, CDR2 FYNNEI. The CDR3 totals 14 residues. The J segment lost 1 base and the V segment lost 6 bases, leaving 4 bases of the junction unmatched. The CDR3 is CASRAGTGNTEAFF. CDR3 coding DNA: TGTGCCAGCAGAGCCGGGACAGGGAACACTGAAGCTTTCTTT.

CDR3 protein: CASSFGREVLIANEQFF. For the CDR3, the DNA is TGCGCCAGCAGCTTTGGAAGGGAGGTCCTTATAGCCAATGAGCAGTTCTTC. The V and J genes are TRBV5-1 and TRBJ2-1; a weak D match, TRBD2 (6 bases). This CDR3 is 17 amino acids long. Germline-derived CDR1 and CDR2 are SGHRS and YFSETQ. Trimming cost V 2 bases and J 6 bases, with 21 bases left between them.

The chain is built from TRBV6-6 and TRBJ2-3; the match to TRBD1 covers 8 bases. Looked up from germline, CDR1 is MNHNY and CDR2 is SVGAGI (reference sequence). The CDR3 extends over 14 amino acids. After removal of 5 bases from V and 6 bases from J, the junction contained 7 bases not matched to a gene. CDR3 in amino acids: CASSSTGGWDTQYF. The DNA for the CDR3 is TGTGCCAGCAGTAGTACAGGGGGATGGGATACGCAGTATTTT.

CDR3 loop: CASRWGGYTGELFF. CDR3 nucleotides: TGTGCCAGCAGGTGGGGGGGCTACACCGGGGAGCTGTTTTTT. This sequence joins TRBV27 and TRBJ2-2; D is possibly TRBD2 (7 bases). Trimming pared 6 bases from V and 3 bases from J, leaving 11 bases between. CDR1 and CDR2 (germline): MNHEY, SMNVEV (reference sequence). CDR3 length equals 14 residues.

This chain links TRBV11-3 with TRBJ1-1, with D maybe TRBD1 (5 bases). Trimming took 0 bases from V and 12 from J, leaving 11 bases between them. CDR1 and CDR2 from the germline V gene are SGHNT and YENEEA. The CDR3 covers 12 residues. Written as DNA, the CDR3 is TGTGCCAGCAGCTTAGATGGGGGGACGACTTTCTTT. The encoded protein is CASSLDGGTTFF. Supplemented by reference TRBV11-3 and TRBJ1-1, the full variable domain reads EAGVVQSPRYKIIEKKQPVAFWCNPISGHNTLYWYLQNLGQGPELLIRYENEEAVDDSQLPKDRFSAERLKGVDSTLKIQPAELGDSAVYLCASSLDGGTTFFGQGTRLTVV.

This clone was seen only a few times. This rearrangement joins TRBV28 to TRBJ1-2, with D possibly TRBD1 on 5 matching bases. Germline loops: CDR1 MDHEN, CDR2 SYDVKM. Between the trimmed V and J ends, which lost 3 bases and 6 bases, there was a span of 8 bases. CDR3 size: 12 residues. In DNA form, the CDR3 reads TGTGCCAGCAGTTTCGAGACAGATGGCTACACCTTC. It specifies CASSFETDGYTF.

The genes are TRBV10-1 and TRBJ2-1; D is perhaps TRBD1 (5 bases). Trimming stripped 3 bases from V and 9 bases from J, with 12 bases between. CDR1 WNHNN and CDR2 SYGVQD come from the germline V gene (reference sequence). This CDR3 is built from 13 residues. The CDR3 loop reads CASSDQGRGEQFF. DNA for the CDR3: TGCGCCAGCAGTGATCAGGGTAGGGGTGAGCAGTTCTTC.

The chain uses TRBV2 and TRBJ1-5; TRBD1 might be the D (5 bases). This CDR3 region has 16 residues. In germline, CDR1 is SNHLY, CDR2 FYNNEI. V was cut by 2 bases and J by 0 bases, with 11 bases left in between. The CDR3 protein is CASSERGLYSNQPQHF. The CDR3 DNA sequence: TGTGCCAGCAGTGAAAGGGGATTATATAGCAATCAGCCCCAGCATTTT.

V usage is TRBV14 and J usage is TRBJ2-5, with a possible D match to TRBD1 (5 bases). V shed 4 bases and J shed 2 bases, with 11 bases lying between them. This CDR3 is 14 amino acids long. The germline CDR1 and CDR2 sequences are SGHDN and FVKESK. The CDR3 coding sequence is TGTGCCAGCAGCCCAGGGAACGGACAAGAGACCCAGTACTTC. Its protein product is CASSPGNGQETQYF.

This sequence joins TRBV7-2 and TRBJ2-7, with a weak D call TRBD2 (6 bases). V lost 3 bases to trimming and J lost 1 base, with 7 bases between them. Looked up from germline, CDR1 is SGHTA and CDR2 is FQGNSA. The CDR3 is 13 amino acids. As DNA, the CDR3 is TGTGCCAGCAGCTTCGCGGGGTCCTACGAGCAGTACTTC. Its translation: CASSFAGSYEQYF.

The chain is built from TRBV5-1 and TRBJ2-5, with D possibly TRBD2 on 5 matching bases. CDR3 size: 13 residues. Germline V lookup: CDR1 SGHRS, CDR2 YFSETQ. With 0 bases removed from V and 3 bases from J, the gap between germline ends came to 6 bases. The CDR3 here is CASSLVGEETQYF. CDR3 in DNA: TGCGCCAGCAGCTTGGTGGGAGAAGAGACCCAGTACTTC.

This clone occurred a few times. The chain employs TRBV7-9 and TRBJ2-5, with no clear D. CDR1 SEHNR and CDR2 FQNEAQ come from the germline V gene (reference sequence). This CDR3 comprises 11 residues. Trimming stripped 4 bases from V and 5 bases from J, with 5 bases between. The CDR3 coding sequence is TGTGCCAGCAGCTCCGGGGAGACCCAGTACTTC. Protein sequence: CASSSGETQYF.

This clone has a handful of counts. V gene TRBV19 combines with J gene TRBJ2-7; TRBD1 matches at 8 bases. Germline lookup yields CDR1 LNHDA and CDR2 SQIVND (reference sequence). V trimming: 3 bases; J trimming: 5 bases; junction bases outside the gene matches: 9. The CDR3 totals 15 residues. The chain's CDR3 is CASSMVPGGVDEQYF. The CDR3 DNA is TGTGCCAGTAGTATGGTACCAGGGGGCGTGGACGAGCAGTACTTC.

This chain connects TRBV28 to TRBJ1-1, with TRBD1 identical over 11 bases. The germline V gene encodes CDR1 MDHEN and CDR2 SYDVKM. The ends lost 4 bases at V and 4 bases at J; junction bases unmatched: 5. The CDR3 covers 15 residues. The CDR3 DNA is TGTGCCAGCAGTTCCCCCGGGACAGGGGGCACTGAAGCTTTCTTT. Translated, it gives CASSSPGTGGTEAFF. Based on the CDR3 plus reference TRBV28 and TRBJ1-1, the full variable domain is DVKVTQSSRYLVKRTGEKVFLECVQDMDHENMFWYRQDPGLGLRLIYFSYDVKMKEKGDIPEGYSVSREKKERFSLILESASTNQTSMYLCASSSPGTGGTEAFFGQGTRLTVV.

This sequence joins TRBV29-1 and TRBJ2-7; unclear D gene. Per the germline V gene, CDR1 is SQVTM and CDR2 is ANQGSEA. The length of the CDR3 is 14 residues. Trimming cost V 7 bases and J 2 bases, with 18 bases left between them. The CDR3 DNA is TGCAGCGCCCGCAGTAATCCCGCGGCCTACGAGCAGTACTTC. This translates into CSARSNPAAYEQYF.

V and J are TRBV30 and TRBJ2-1, with D maybe TRBD1 (5 bases). Looked up from germline, CDR1 is GTSNPN and CDR2 is SVGIG (reference sequence). Deletions cut 3 bases from V and 2 bases from J, with 8 bases between. The CDR3 has 13 amino acids. The CDR3 protein is CAWRKGPYNEQFF. The CDR3 DNA reads as TGTGCCTGGAGGAAGGGGCCCTACAATGAGCAGTTCTTC. Supplemented by reference TRBV30 and TRBJ2-1, the full variable domain reads SQTIHQWPATLVQPVGSPLSLECTVEGTSNPNLYWYRQAAGRGLQLLFYSVGIGQISSEVPQNLSASRPQDRQFILSSKKLLLSDSGFYLCAWRKGPYNEQFFGPGTRLTVL.

The J gene is TRBJ1-2, the V gene TRBV19; 7 bases agree with TRBD1. This CDR3 region has 16 residues. With V trimmed by 9 bases and J by 4 bases, 17 bases remained unmatched. CDR1 LNHDA and CDR2 SQIVND come from the germline V gene (reference sequence). The CDR3 region is CASASQGIGTGYGYTF. CDR3 bases: TGTGCCAGCGCGTCACAGGGGATCGGAACGGGCTATGGCTACACCTTC.

The gene calls are TRBV7-9 and TRBJ2-7, with TRBD1 matching over 9 bases. CDR3 length: 16 amino acids. Germline V lookup: CDR1 SEHNR, CDR2 FQNEAQ (reference sequence). The ends lost 5 bases at V and 2 bases at J; junction bases unmatched: 10. The CDR3 loop is CASSPVGTGRTYEQYF. The CDR3, as DNA: TGTGCCAGCAGCCCTGTTGGGACAGGGCGAACCTACGAGCAGTACTTC.

This clone appeared once. The chain links TRBV4-3 to TRBJ1-2, with D possibly being TRBD1 (6 bases). This CDR3 comprises 14 residues. Germline CDR1 and CDR2: LGHNA and YSLEER. V lost 4 bases to trimming and J lost 8 bases, with 17 bases between them. The CDR3 nucleotides read TGCGCCAGCAGCCCAGGGGCCGGGGAGAGAGGCTACACCTTC. Amino acid sequence: CASSPGAGERGYTF.

The rearrangement uses TRBV19 and TRBJ2-5, with TRBD2 identical over 8 bases. The germline V gene has CDR1 LNHDA and CDR2 SQIVND (reference sequence). The CDR3 has 16 residues. V was clipped by 7 bases and J by 5 bases; unmatched bases: 15. The CDR3 here is CASMARGRPRGETQYF. The CDR3 DNA reads TGTGCCAGTATGGCCCGCGGGAGGCCACGGGGGGAGACCCAGTACTTC.

This chain's CDR3 is CASSQTLAGGSNSYEQYF. The CDR3 nucleotides read TGTGCCAGCAGCCAAACGCTCGCGGGAGGATCTAATTCCTACGAGCAGTACTTC. The chain recombines TRBV4-2 with TRBJ2-5; 8 bases are a match to TRBD2. Judging by the DNA end, TRBJ2-7 fits better; the J call may be wrong. Germline V gives CDR1 LGHNA, CDR2 YNFKEQ. The CDR3 contains 18 residues.

The chain employs TRBV5-4 and TRBJ2-2; 12 nucleotides line up with TRBD2. With 0 bases clipped from V and 5 bases from J, the junction kept 5 bases outside the gene matches. CDR3 length equals 17 residues. The germline V gene has CDR1 SGHNT and CDR2 YYREEE (reference sequence). CDR3 coding DNA: TGTGCCAGCAGCTTGGCTAGCGGGAGGGCCGTAACCGGGGAGCTGTTTTTT. As protein: CASSLASGRAVTGELFF.

The count of this clone is one. As DNA, the CDR3 is TGTGCCAGCAGCGGACGGACAGGGGGCCAGGGCTACACCTTC. Protein: CASSGRTGGQGYTF. The V call is TRBV7-2, the J call TRBJ1-2, with TRBD1 matching over 11 bases. The germline gives CDR1 SGHTA, CDR2 FQGNSA. The CDR3 runs 14 residues. Unmatched junction bases numbered 7, after V lost 5 bases and J lost 8 bases.

V is TRBV30 and J is TRBJ2-7, with 7 bases matching TRBD1. V shed 2 bases, J shed 3 bases, and the junction held 4 bases outside the gene matches. Germline V CDR1 and CDR2: GTSNPN, SVGIG (reference sequence). This CDR3 has 13 residues. Written as DNA, the CDR3 is TGTGCCTGGAGTCCGGGACAGTTCTACGAGCAGTACTTC. Its protein is CAWSPGQFYEQYF.

This clone was counted only a few times. This rearrangement joins TRBV5-1 to TRBJ1-6, with 8 nucleotides matching TRBD1. V was pared by 0 bases and J by 10 bases, with 6 bases of the junction left unmatched. Germline assignment: CDR1 SGHRS and CDR2 YFSETQ. There are 15 residues in the CDR3. The CDR3 loop is CASSLGQGAQSPLHF. Here the CDR3 DNA reads TGCGCCAGCAGCTTGGGGCAGGGGGCGCAGTCACCCCTCCACTTT.

The chain employs TRBV4-3 and TRBJ1-2; 11 bases line up with TRBD1. The CDR3 has 17 amino acids. Germline CDR1 and CDR2: LGHNA and YSLEER. The trim removed 4 bases at V and 4 bases at J, leaving 11 bases unmatched. This CDR3 is CASSPRTGGFSVYGYTF. DNA of the CDR3: TGCGCCAGCAGCCCTCGGACAGGGGGCTTTTCCGTCTATGGCTACACCTTC.

The chain couples TRBV23-1 to TRBJ2-7; perhaps TRBD1 as D (6 bases). TRBV23-1 is an open reading frame whose function is uncertain. The CDR3 is made up of 14 amino acids. V lost 2 bases and J lost 2, with 10 bases in between. CDR3 bases: TGCGCCAGCAGTCAACCTGGACAGACCTACGAGCAGTACTTC. This codes for CASSQPGQTYEQYF.

The chain recombines TRBV7-9 with TRBJ1-6, with 7 positions matching TRBD1. Per the germline V gene, CDR1 is SEHNR and CDR2 is FQNEAQ (reference sequence). V was clipped by 5 bases and J by 0 bases; unmatched bases: 4. This CDR3 is built from 16 residues. The chain's CDR3 is CASSPDRSSYNSPLHF. The CDR3 nucleotides are TGTGCCAGCAGCCCGGACAGGAGCTCCTATAATTCACCCCTCCACTTT.

In DNA, the CDR3 is TGTGCCAGCAGCCTAGCGGGTTCACCCCTCCACTTT. It encodes CASSLAGSPLHF. The chain links TRBV2 to TRBJ1-6; no clear D. The V end was cut by 6 bases, the J end by 9 bases, with 9 bases between. The CDR3 extends over 12 amino acids. The germline V gene encodes CDR1 SNHLY and CDR2 FYNNEI.

As for this clone: One end of the junction varies from germline; a read error may be responsible. The V call is TRBV7-2, the J call TRBJ2-1, with D possibly being TRBD2 (5 bases). In germline, CDR1 is SGHTA, CDR2 FQGNSA. The CDR3 runs 16 residues. The CDR3: CASSLIVDSSHNEQFF. In DNA, the CDR3 is TGTGCCAGCAGCTTAATAGTGGACTCCTCCCACAATGAGCAGTTCTTC.

V is TRBV7-2 and J is TRBJ2-1; TRBD1 aligns across 8 bases. CDR1 is SGHTA and CDR2 is FQGNSA in the germline V gene. V lost 4 bases and J lost 2; bases outside the gene matches: 4. The CDR3 loop spans 15 amino acids. DNA for the CDR3: TGTGCCAGCAGCTGGACAGGGATCCCCTACAATGAGCAGTTCTTC. Its protein product is CASSWTGIPYNEQFF.

This chain links TRBV7-2 with TRBJ2-7; TRBD2 might be the D (6 bases). The germline V gene encodes CDR1 SGHTA and CDR2 FQGNSA. The CDR3 is 14 residues long. V was trimmed by 2 bases and J by 6 bases, leaving 14 bases between them. CDR3 sequence (DNA): TGTGCCAGCAGCTTACCGGGGGTGGGCACCGAGCAGTACTTC. Protein: CASSLPGVGTEQYF. Full variable domain (outside the CDR3, taken from reference TRBV7-2 and TRBJ2-7): GAGVSQSPSNKVTEKGKDVELRCDPISGHTALYWYRQSLGQGLEFLIYFQGNSAPDKSGLPSDRFSAERTGGSVSTLTIQRTQQEDSAVYLCASSLPGVGTEQYFGPGTRLTVT.